This is a list of T cell receptor beta chains from one sample in a study of T cells in Graves' hyperthyroidism and ophthalmopathy. TCRdb ran MiXCR on the multiplex PCR reads and lists one entry per CDR3 protein. The table records about 840,000 distinct CDR3 sequences, 35% to 45% of them present only once. Sequenced sample: blood. The receptors were gathered from a man aged 18 to 35 with Graves' hyperthyroidism. Each CDR3 is given with its conserved first and last residue. The D gene is left open where the match is weak. Size tells how often a clone was seen (once, few, many) or the class of an expanded clone, and some rows leave it out.

size: NA; J: TRBJ2-2; D: NA; V: TRBV7-2; CDR3: CASSQDGQLGLFF; DNA: TGCGCCAGCAGCCAAGATGGGCAGTTAGGGCTGTTTTTT
size: NA; J: TRBJ1-6; D: NA; V: TRBV5-8; CDR3: CASTSIEDSPLHF; DNA: TGTGCCAGCACCTCGATTGAGGATTCACCCCTCCACTTT
size: many; J: TRBJ2-2; D: NA; V: TRBV2; CDR3: CASNPFANTGELFF; DNA: TGTGCCAGCAATCCTTTCGCGAACACCGGGGAGCTGTTTTTT
size: NA; J: TRBJ2-7; D: TRBD2; V: TRBV7-2; CDR3: CASSPRDYYEQYF; DNA: TGTGCCAGCAGCCCGAGGGACTACTACGAGCAGTACTTC
size: NA; J: TRBJ2-5; D: NA; V: TRBV10-3; CDR3: CATRPSGAETQYF; DNA: TGTGCCACCCGACCGTCAGGGGCTGAGACCCAGTACTTC
size: NA; J: TRBJ1-5; D: TRBD1; V: TRBV3-1; CDR3: CASSRQGSGPQHF; DNA: TGTGCCAGCAGTCGACAGGGTAGTGGGCCCCAGCATTTT
size: NA; J: TRBJ1-2; D: TRBD1; V: TRBV19; CDR3: CASSPLDREGYTF; DNA: TGTGCCAGTAGTCCCCTGGACAGGGAGGGCTACACCTTC
size: few; J: TRBJ1-5; D: NA; V: TRBV30; CDR3: CAWSADGNQPQHF; DNA: TGTGCCTGGAGTGCCGATGGCAATCAGCCCCAGCATTTT
size: few; J: TRBJ1-1; D: NA; V: TRBV20-1; CDR3: CSARSEIWTEAFF; DNA: TGCAGTGCTAGATCCGAAATTTGGACTGAAGCTTTCTTT
size: NA; J: TRBJ2-6; D: NA; V: TRBV20-1; CDR3: CSARQGTNVLTF; DNA: TGCAGTGCTAGACAGGGAACCAACGTCCTGACTTTC
size: NA; J: TRBJ1-2; D: NA; V: TRBV20-1; CDR3: CSARTALNYGYTF; DNA: TGCAGTGCCCGGACTGCCTTAAACTATGGCTACACCTTC
size: NA; J: TRBJ2-5; D: NA; V: TRBV5-1; CDR3: CASSLWDPRVETQYF; DNA: TGCGCCAGCAGCTTGTGGGACCCCCGAGTCGAGACCCAGTACTTC
size: NA; J: TRBJ2-2; D: NA; V: TRBV2; CDR3: CASSLLGVHTGELFF; DNA: TGTGCCAGCAGTTTATTAGGGGTTCACACCGGGGAGCTGTTTTTT
size: NA; J: TRBJ2-5; D: TRBD2; V: TRBV7-9; CDR3: CATDPLAGLQETQYF; DNA: TGTGCCACGGACCCACTAGCGGGACTCCAAGAGACCCAGTACTTC
size: few; J: TRBJ1-2; D: NA; V: TRBV5-1; CDR3: CASSLEGQRLNTF; DNA: TGCGCCAGCAGCTTGGAGGGACAAAGATTGAACACCTTC
size: few; J: TRBJ2-7; D: TRBD1; V: TRBV5-1; CDR3: CASRDRAHEQYF; DNA: TGCGCCAGCCGGGACAGGGCCCACGAGCAGTACTTC
size: few; J: TRBJ2-2; D: NA; V: TRBV20-1; CDR3: CSAVNRRTGELFF; DNA: TGCAGTGCGGTAAATCGTCGGACCGGGGAGCTGTTTTTT
size: NA; J: TRBJ1-1; D: NA; V: TRBV7-2; CDR3: CASSDSTMNTEAFF; DNA: TGTGCCAGCAGCGACAGTACCATGAACACTGAAGCTTTCTTT
size: NA; J: TRBJ1-2; D: TRBD1; V: TRBV10-3; CDR3: CANRGESSGNTF; DNA: TGTGCCAACAGGGGTGAGAGCTCTGGAAACACCTTC
size: NA; J: TRBJ2-7; D: TRBD2; V: TRBV4-1; CDR3: CASSHRTGTSHEQYF; DNA: TGTGCCAGCAGCCACCGTACCGGGACTAGTCACGAGCAGTACTTC
size: many; J: TRBJ1-5; D: NA; V: TRBV20-1; CDR3: CSADGDSSNQPQHF; DNA: TGCAGTGCCGATGGGGACTCTAGCAATCAGCCCCAGCATTTT
size: few; J: TRBJ1-5; D: NA; V: TRBV19; CDR3: CASSSGPRNQPQHF; DNA: TGTGCCAGTAGTTCAGGACCGAGAAATCAGCCCCAGCATTTT
size: few; J: TRBJ2-6; D: NA; V: TRBV20-1; CDR3: CSAARDSYSGANVLTF; DNA: TGCAGTGCCGCCCGGGACTCCTACTCTGGGGCCAACGTCCTGACTTTC
size: few; J: TRBJ1-1; D: NA; V: TRBV5-5; CDR3: CASSQPGAGKNEAFF; DNA: TGCGCCAGCAGCCAACCCGGGGCAGGGAAGAATGAAGCTTTCTTT